Listed below are T cell receptor beta chains from one sample, sequenced in a study of shared clonotypes between healthy human individuals. Some clones are missing from TCRdb's copy, which holds only in-frame ones; the method was immunoSEQ multiplex PCR. This table has 2 million to 2.5 million clones, more than 85% appearing once. Input material: naive CD4+ T cells from PBMCs. The receptors were gathered from a man aged 18 to 35 in good health. Some clones in this sample may be carry-over from other donors' samples. The CDR3 runs from the conserved cysteine through the conserved F or W. Each record gives: D gene, clone size, V gene, J gene, CDR3 DNA, CDR3 protein. D genes are given only for firm matches. Clone size appears in some rows only: once, few, many, or a class for an expanded clone.

TRBD2	.	TRBV5-4	TRBJ2-4	TGTGCCAGCAGCTTGACCCCTAGCGGGGGCAGCATTCAGTACTTC	CASSLTPSGGSIQYF
TRBD2	.	TRBV5-4	TRBJ2-7	TGTGCCAGCAGCAGGACTAGCGGACGCTACGAGCAGTACTTC	CASSRTSGRYEQYF
TRBD1	.	TRBV28	TRBJ2-7	TGTGCCAGCAGTATCCAGACAGGGACCCCCTACGAGCAGTACTTC	CASSIQTGTPYEQYF
.	once	TRBV25-1	TRBJ2-6	TGTGCCAGCAGAGAAGCAGGGTCCTCTGGGGCCAACGTCCTGACTTTC	CASREAGSSGANVLTF
.	.	TRBV4-3	TRBJ1-5	TGCGCCAGCAGCCAAGATTGGAAGGGGGGCGAGGGCAATCAGCCCCAGCATTTT	CASSQDWKGGEGNQPQHF
.	.	TRBV28	TRBJ2-3	TGTGCCAGCAGTTCCAGCGAGCTCAGGCGCACAGATACGCAGTATTTT	CASSSSELRRTDTQYF
TRBD1	.	TRBV2	TRBJ1-6	TGTGCCAGCAGTGTAGAACAGGGGGGCTCACCCCTCCACTTT	CASSVEQGGSPLHF
.	once	TRBV5-1	TRBJ1-5	TGCGCCAGCAGCCTCGGGACGGGGCGACCCCAGCATTTT	CASSLGTGRPQHF
TRBD2	.	TRBV30	TRBJ2-7	TGTGCCTGGAACACGGGGACTAGCGTTCATTACGAGCAGTACTTC	CAWNTGTSVHYEQYF
TRBD2	.	TRBV29-1	TRBJ2-5	TGCAGCGTTGCCGGGACTAGCGGGAGGGGGCAGTACTTC	CSVAGTSGRGQYF
.	.	TRBV7-8	TRBJ1-4	TGTGCCAGCAGCCCCCGCCGAGCAACTAATGAAAAACTGTTTTTT	CASSPRRATNEKLFF
.	.	TRBV27	TRBJ2-1	TGTGCCAGCAGTTTAGGGACGTCTGGGGCCCCCTCCTACAATGAGCAGTTCTTC	CASSLGTSGAPSYNEQFF
.	.	TRBV13	TRBJ2-2	TGTGCCAGCAGCTTAAGGGGGTCCCCCCTCACCGGGGAGCTGTTTTTT	CASSLRGSPLTGELFF
.	.	TRBV20-1	TRBJ1-1	TGCAGTGCCCCCATCCAACCTGAAGCTTTCTTT	CSAPIQPEAFF
.	.	TRBV5-8	TRBJ2-7	TGTGCCAGCAGCAACTTGAGAGGCGAGCAGTACTTC	CASSNLRGEQYF
.	.	TRBV28	TRBJ2-5	TGTGCCAGCAGTCCCCATCAAGAGACCCAGTACTTC	CASSPHQETQYF
.	.	TRBV4-2	TRBJ2-7	TGTGCCAGCAGCCGCGACCGGGACTGGCCCGCGAGGGAGCAGTACTTC	CASSRDRDWPAREQYF
TRBD1	once	TRBV11-2	TRBJ1-2	TGTGCCAGCCGCTCTCAGAAAAGGACAGGGACCTATGGCTACACCTTC	CASRSQKRTGTYGYTF
.	.	TRBV20-1	TRBJ2-5	TGCAGTGCCGACACAGAGACCCAGTACTTC	CSADTETQYF
.	.	TRBV6-1	TRBJ1-2	TGTGCCAGCACCTTTGACGGGTTGGGCTACACCTTC	CASTFDGLGYTF
.	.	TRBV28	TRBJ2-7	TGTGCCAGCAGTTCGACAGCCTACGAGCAGTACTTC	CASSSTAYEQYF
TRBD1	.	TRBV5-1	TRBJ1-4	TGCGCCAGCAGCGGATGGCCCCGGGACAGTCTAAATGAAAAACTGTTTTTT	CASSGWPRDSLNEKLFF
.	.	TRBV28	TRBJ2-1	TGTGCCAGCAGTTCCCCCGGCACCGAGGCGGGGAAGCAGTTCTTC	CASSSPGTEAGKQFF
.	.	TRBV28	TRBJ2-1	TGTGCCAGCAGCCCCCGGGGTAGGGAGCACTATGAGCAGTTCTTC	CASSPRGREHYEQFF